One sample yielded the 26 T cell receptor beta chains listed below, sequenced in a study of siplizumab effects on memory and regulatory T cells. The repertoire was sequenced with immunoSEQ multiplex PCR; TCRdb's copy has only in-frame clones and lacks some. This table has 92,000 or so clones, 75% to 90% appearing once. The source material was CD4+ T cells sorted from blood. These receptors were taken from a human donor in good health.

The V call is TRBV11-3, the J call TRBJ2-5; D gene uncertain. The CDR3 contains 14 residues. V lost 4 bases and J 4 bases, leaving 13 bases between the germline ends. The germline V gene encodes CDR1 SGHNT and CDR2 YENEEA. CDR3 region: CASSSAKILETQYF. Here the CDR3 DNA reads TGTGCCAGCAGCTCAGCCAAGATTTTAGAGACCCAGTACTTC.

The rearrangement links TRBV5-1 to TRBJ2-1; D perhaps matches TRBD2 (6 bases). The CDR3 covers 16 residues. The V end lost 0 bases, the J end lost 9 bases, and 19 bases lay between the germline ends. The germline V gene has CDR1 SGHRS and CDR2 YFSETQ. This chain's CDR3 is CASSLGGVGPGGEQFF. The CDR3 DNA sequence: TGCGCCAGCAGCTTGGGAGGGGTAGGTCCCGGGGGTGAGCAGTTCTTC.

The genes are TRBV5-4 and TRBJ2-3; D is possibly TRBD1 (6 bases). The CDR3 runs 19 residues. CDR1 and CDR2 (germline): SGHNT, YYREEE (reference sequence). The germline V and J ends were trimmed by 10 bases and 4 bases, with 34 bases remaining between them. The CDR3 coding sequence is TGTGCCTCCAGTTCCGGAGGCACAGGGAGATTAGCCGGCGCAGATACGCAGTATTTT. Protein: CASSSGGTGRLAGADTQYF.

V gene TRBV28 combines with J gene TRBJ1-4, with D possibly being TRBD1 (5 bases). The CDR3 runs 16 residues. CDR1 is MDHEN and CDR2 is SYDVKM in the germline V gene. V lost 7 bases to trimming and J lost 4 bases, with 19 bases between them. CDR3 DNA: TGTGCCAGCACCCCAGGTGGGGCGCTCGGTAATGAAAAACTGTTTTTT. As protein: CASTPGGALGNEKLFF. The whole variable domain, remainder taken from reference TRBV28 and TRBJ1-4, is DVKVTQSSRYLVKRTGEKVFLECVQDMDHENMFWYRQDPGLGLRLIYFSYDVKMKEKGDIPEGYSVSREKKERFSLILESASTNQTSMYLCASTPGGALGNEKLFFGSGTQLSVL.

The rearrangement uses TRBV5-4 and TRBJ1-2, with 7 bases lining up with TRBD1. Germline CDR1 is SGHNT and CDR2 is YYREEE (reference sequence). The CDR3 contains 16 residues. V was clipped by 4 bases and J by 6 bases; unmatched bases: 15. This CDR3 reads CASSLLGATGSHGYTF. CDR3 in DNA: TGTGCCAGCAGCCTCCTGGGGGCGACAGGGAGCCATGGCTACACCTTC.

The chain combines TRBV6-1 with TRBJ1-2, with D maybe TRBD1 (5 bases). V was cut by 2 bases and J by 7 bases, with 14 bases left in between. Per the germline V gene, CDR1 is MNHNS and CDR2 is SASEGT. The CDR3 has 14 amino acids. The CDR3 region is CASSEWGIAGGYTF. As DNA, the CDR3 is TGTGCCAGCAGTGAATGGGGGATAGCAGGTGGCTACACCTTC.

The V gene is TRBV6-5, the J gene TRBJ2-1; D is undetermined. Deletions cut 2 bases from V and 3 bases from J, with 11 bases between. The CDR3 runs to 15 residues. Germline-derived CDR1 and CDR2 are MNHEY and SVGAGI. CDR3 sequence: CASSYGGTNYNEQFF. In DNA, the CDR3 is TGTGCCAGCAGTTACGGCGGTACCAACTACAATGAGCAGTTCTTC.

The V gene is TRBV18, the J gene TRBJ2-2; TRBD1 is a possible D gene (6 bases). The CDR3 loop spans 16 amino acids. V was cut by 6 bases and J by 0 bases, with 14 bases left in between. Germline V gene lookup returns CDR1 KGHSH and CDR2 LQKENI. The chain's CDR3 is CASSLAGTSNTGELFF. The CDR3 nucleotides are TGTGCCAGCTCTCTAGCCGGGACATCGAACACCGGGGAGCTGTTTTTT.

V gene TRBV6-1 combines with J gene TRBJ1-2, with 10 positions matching TRBD1. The CDR3 is 15 amino acids. V lost 6 bases, J lost 2 bases, and 6 bases stayed unmatched. Looked up from germline, CDR1 is MNHNS and CDR2 is SASEGT. The CDR3: CASREPGQGNYGYTF. The CDR3, as DNA: TGTGCCAGCAGGGAACCGGGACAGGGGAACTATGGCTACACCTTC.

V gene TRBV19 combines with J gene TRBJ1-1, with D uncertain. Germline assignment: CDR1 LNHDA and CDR2 SQIVND (reference sequence). Between the trimmed V and J ends, which lost 4 bases and 4 bases, there was a span of 4 bases. The CDR3 extends over 11 amino acids. The CDR3 DNA is TGTGCCAGTAGTAGTTTCACTGAAGCTTTCTTT. It yields the protein CASSSFTEAFF.

This sequence joins TRBV6-6 and TRBJ2-4, with D possibly TRBD2 on 5 matching bases. V lost 6 bases and J lost 3, with 18 bases in between. This CDR3 contains 16 residues. Germline values: CDR1 MNHNY, CDR2 SVGAGI (reference sequence). The CDR3 coding sequence is TGTGCCAGCAGCCAGAGGGCGGTGATAAACAAAAACATTCAGTACTTC. Its translation is CASSQRAVINKNIQYF.

The chain couples TRBV18 to TRBJ1-1; 7 positions agree with TRBD1. The CDR3 totals 15 residues. Germline V CDR1 and CDR2: KGHSH, LQKENI. J lost 0 bases, V lost 3 bases, and 4 bases had no gene match. The CDR3 sequence: CASSPPDRLNTEAFF. In nucleotides, the CDR3 is TGTGCCAGCTCACCCCCGGACAGGCTGAACACTGAAGCTTTCTTT.

The rearrangement links TRBV6-5 to TRBJ1-1, with D tentatively TRBD1 (6 bases). Germline CDR1 and CDR2: MNHEY and SVGAGI. V lost 3 bases to trimming and J lost 4 bases, with 9 bases between them. The CDR3 loop spans 13 amino acids. In DNA, the CDR3 is TGTGCCAGCAGTTATACAGGGTTCACTGAAGCTTTCTTT. It yields the protein CASSYTGFTEAFF.

J is TRBJ2-7 and V is TRBV5-1, with 11 nucleotides matching TRBD2. CDR3 size: 15 residues. V dropped 0 bases and J dropped 6; count of bases not matched to a gene: 5. CDR1 is SGHRS, CDR2 YFSETQ, per germline. The DNA of the CDR3 is TGCGCCAGCAGCTTGGATGCGACTAGCGGGATCGAGCAGTACTTC. Translated: CASSLDATSGIEQYF. Based on the CDR3 plus reference TRBV5-1 and TRBJ2-7, the full variable domain is KAGVTQTPRYLIKTRGQQVTLSCSPISGHRSVSWYQQTPGQGLQFLFEYFSETQRNKGNFPGRFSGRQFSNSRSEMNVSTLELGDSALYLCASSLDATSGIEQYFGPGTRLTVT.

The chain recombines TRBV2 with TRBJ1-2; D is undetermined. V lost 2 bases to trimming and J lost 4 bases, with 5 bases between them. This CDR3 has 12 amino acids. Germline loops: CDR1 SNHLY, CDR2 FYNNEI. The CDR3 DNA reads as TGTGCCAGCAGTGAAAACGGCTATGGCTACACCTTC. Protein sequence: CASSENGYGYTF.

This clone is a singleton in its sample. The genes are TRBV5-1 and TRBJ1-5; D not resolved. V was shortened by 0 bases and J by 7 bases, with 8 bases between the two germline ends. From germline, CDR1 is SGHRS and CDR2 YFSETQ. There are 13 residues in the CDR3. CDR3 protein: CASSLGPWQPQHF. The CDR3 bases are TGCGCCAGCAGCTTGGGGCCTTGGCAGCCCCAGCATTTT.

V is TRBV7-9 and J is TRBJ2-1; 8 bases align to TRBD2. The V segment lost 5 bases and the J segment 4 bases; nucleotides outside the gene matches: 16. Germline-derived CDR1 and CDR2 are SEHNR and FQNEAQ (reference sequence). The CDR3 has 18 residues. The CDR3 coding sequence is TGTGCCAGCAGCGAGAGACCGTCTAGCGGGTCTGTATACAATGAGCAGTTCTTC. Protein sequence: CASSERPSSGSVYNEQFF.

V gene TRBV7-8 combines with J gene TRBJ2-3; 7 bases are shared with TRBD2. Looked up from germline, CDR1 is SGHVS and CDR2 is FQNEAQ. The J segment lost 1 base and the V segment lost 2 bases, leaving 6 bases of the junction unmatched. CDR3 length: 16 amino acids. The CDR3 DNA sequence: TGTGCCAGCAGCTTATCCCTAGCGGCAGGCACAGATACGCAGTATTTT. It specifies CASSLSLAAGTDTQYF.

This chain connects TRBV18 to TRBJ2-2; D is unresolved. The germline V gene encodes CDR1 KGHSH and CDR2 LQKENI. V was clipped by 2 bases and J by 6 bases, with 10 bases between them. The CDR3 runs 14 residues. CDR3 in amino acids: CASSPSHPSGELFF. CDR3 nucleotides: TGTGCCAGCTCACCAAGTCACCCCTCCGGGGAGCTGTTTTTT.

The chain joins TRBV28 to TRBJ2-5; 14 bases line up with TRBD2. This CDR3 comprises 16 residues. V was pared by 5 bases and J by 3 bases, with 5 bases of the junction left unmatched. Per germline, CDR1 MDHEN and CDR2 SYDVKM. CDR3 nucleotide sequence: TGTGCCAGCAGTGGTAGACTAGCGGGAGGGAAAGAGACCCAGTACTTC. Its protein is CASSGRLAGGKETQYF.

The rearrangement links TRBV11-1 to TRBJ2-7; 7 bases line up with TRBD1. Losses at the gene ends were 4 bases for V and 6 bases for J; bases not matched to a gene: 9. Germline V gives CDR1 SGHAT, CDR2 FQDESV (reference sequence). This CDR3 region has 14 residues. This chain's CDR3 is CASSSRTGQREQYF. As DNA, the CDR3 is TGTGCCAGCAGCTCCCGGACAGGCCAACGCGAGCAGTACTTC.

The chain joins TRBV18 to TRBJ2-5; 7 nucleotides agree with TRBD2. CDR1 and CDR2 (germline): KGHSH, LQKENI. This CDR3 is 14 amino acids long. Unmatched junction bases numbered 1, after V lost 3 bases and J lost 0 bases. CDR3 nucleotide sequence: TGTGCCAGCTCACCGCGGGGGAACCAAGAGACCCAGTACTTC. Its translation is CASSPRGNQETQYF. Full variable domain (remainder filled in from reference TRBV18 and TRBJ2-5): NAGVMQNPRHLVRRRGQEARLRCSPMKGHSHVYWYRQLPEEGLKFMVYLQKENIIDESGMPKERFSAEFPKEGPSILRIQQVVRGDSAAYFCASSPRGNQETQYFGPGTRLLVL.

This chain uses TRBV10-3 with TRBJ2-5; TRBD1 aligns across 8 bases. Germline-derived CDR1 and CDR2 are ENHRY and SYGVKD. This CDR3 contains 14 residues. Trimming cost V 5 bases and J 4 bases; bases outside gene matches: 6. The DNA for the CDR3 is TGTGCCATCAGTTACAGGGGGTCTTTAGAGACCCAGTACTTC. Protein product: CAISYRGSLETQYF.

The CDR3 nucleotides are TGTGCCAGCAGTAACTTAGCGGGAAAGGAGTACGAGCAGTACTTC. Translating it yields CASSNLAGKEYEQYF. The genes are TRBV28 and TRBJ2-7; TRBD2 matches at 8 bases. This CDR3 is built from 15 residues. Germline-derived CDR1 and CDR2 are MDHEN and SYDVKM. The V gene end was trimmed by 5 bases and the J gene end by 4 bases; junction bases not matched to a gene: 10. Combining the CDR3 with reference TRBV28 and TRBJ2-7 gives the whole variable domain DVKVTQSSRYLVKRTGEKVFLECVQDMDHENMFWYRQDPGLGLRLIYFSYDVKMKEKGDIPEGYSVSREKKERFSLILESASTNQTSMYLCASSNLAGKEYEQYFGPGTRLTVT.

The CDR3 loop is CASSGRPGHPYEQYF. The DNA of the CDR3 is TGTGCCAGCAGTGGACGACCGGGACACCCCTACGAGCAGTACTTC. This chain connects TRBV27 to TRBJ2-7; the D gene is possibly TRBD1 (6 bases). This CDR3 has 15 amino acids. V was clipped by 5 bases and J by 2 bases, with 16 bases between them. Germline V gene sequence: CDR1 MNHEY, CDR2 SMNVEV (reference sequence).

This clone occurred a few times. The rearrangement uses TRBV11-1 and TRBJ1-6; 11 positions agree with TRBD1. The V segment lost 3 bases and the J segment 14 bases; nucleotides outside the gene matches: 3. The CDR3 has 13 amino acids. CDR1 and CDR2 (germline): SGHAT, FQDESV (reference sequence). CDR3 sequence: CASSLGQGEALHF. The DNA of the CDR3 is TGTGCCAGCAGCTTGGGACAGGGGGAAGCCCTCCACTTT.